One and the same sample provided the 26 T cell receptor beta chains below, sequenced in a study of T cell clonotyping in hematopoietic cell transplantation. Only in-frame clones appear in the TCRdb table, and some are missing; sequencing was by immunoSEQ multiplex PCR. The sample holds over 8,000 clones, approximately 51% seen once. The source was peripheral blood mononuclear cells, collected 100 days after allogeneic stem cell transplant. The receptors derive from a female patient aged 50 to 65 who had an allogeneic stem cell transplant from an unrelated donor, so the T cells may come from the graft donor. Some clones in this sample may be carry-over from other donors' samples.

V usage is TRBV28 and J usage is TRBJ1-2; tentatively, D is TRBD1 (5 bases). Germline V lookup: CDR1 MDHEN, CDR2 SYDVKM. This CDR3 spans 13 amino acids. Trimming took off 6 bases at V and 4 bases at J, with 12 bases between the two ends. The CDR3 is CASRTPGIYGYTF. CDR3 nucleotide sequence: TGTGCCAGCAGAACGCCAGGGATCTATGGCTACACCTTC.

DNA of the CDR3: TGTGCCTGGGCTACACGGGACACCATATATTTT. It encodes CAWATRDTIYF. The chain uses TRBV30 and TRBJ1-3; D uncertain. This CDR3 has 11 amino acids. CDR1 is GTSNPN and CDR2 is SVGIG in the germline V gene (reference sequence). V lost 5 bases and J 8 bases, leaving 10 bases between the germline ends.

The chain couples TRBV6-5 to TRBJ1-2; D is undetermined. The V end lost 5 bases, the J end lost 4 bases, and 14 bases lay between the germline ends. The CDR3 runs to 14 residues. Germline CDR1 MNHEY, CDR2 SVGAGI. CDR3 in DNA: TGTGCCAGCAGTCCCCCGGGGAGATCCTATGGCTACACCTTC. Translation gives CASSPPGRSYGYTF.

The chain is built from TRBV5-6 and TRBJ1-1; D gene ambiguous. This CDR3 is built from 11 residues. Germline values: CDR1 SGHDT, CDR2 YYEEEE. Trimming removed 3 bases from V and 6 bases from J, with 6 bases in between. DNA for the CDR3: TGTGCCAGCAGCTCCCTGGCTGAAGCTTTCTTT. Its translation is CASSSLAEAFF.

The sample holds a few counts of this clone. The chain has TRBV13 and TRBJ2-2; 8 bases are shared with TRBD2. CDR1 and CDR2 (germline): PRHDT, FYEKMQ (reference sequence). J lost 0 bases, V lost 5 bases, and 5 bases had no gene match. The CDR3 spans 16 residues. CDR3 sequence: CASSPWTSTNTGELFF. CDR3 sequence (DNA): TGTGCCAGCAGCCCCTGGACTAGCACGAACACCGGGGAGCTGTTTTTT. Complete variable domain (other parts from reference TRBV13 and TRBJ2-2): AAGVIQSPRHLIKEKRETATLKCYPIPRHDTVYWYQQGPGQDPQFLISFYEKMQSDKGSIPDRFSAQQFSDYHSELNMSSLELGDSALYFCASSPWTSTNTGELFFGEGSRLTVL.

J is TRBJ2-7 and V is TRBV7-9; no reliable D call. The CDR3 runs to 13 residues. The ends were cut back, 7 bases at V and 4 bases at J, with 14 bases in the middle. The V gene's germline CDR1 is SEHNR and CDR2 FQNEAQ (reference sequence). The CDR3 coding sequence is TGTGCCAGCACCCCCCTGGAAGTGTACGAGCAGTACTTC. This translates into CASTPLEVYEQYF.

The V call is TRBV28, the J call TRBJ1-4; 10 bases map to TRBD1. V was clipped by 6 bases and J by 8 bases; unmatched bases: 9. CDR1 MDHEN and CDR2 SYDVKM come from the germline V gene. The CDR3 runs 15 residues. CDR3 coding DNA: TGTGCCAGCAGCGGACCGGACAGGGGGGAAGAAAAACTGTTTTTT. Translating gives CASSGPDRGEEKLFF.

This chain links TRBV7-2 with TRBJ1-2, with D tentatively TRBD1 (5 bases). This CDR3 contains 12 residues. With 6 bases removed from V and 3 bases from J, the gap between germline ends came to 8 bases. The germline V gene encodes CDR1 SGHTA and CDR2 FQGNSA. CDR3 amino acids: CASSLGDYGYTF. CDR3 DNA: TGTGCCAGCAGTCTGGGGGACTATGGCTACACCTTC.

This clone was counted between two and nine times. The chain joins TRBV27 to TRBJ2-3; 9 bases match TRBD2. Germline V gene data show CDR1 as MNHEY and CDR2 as SMNVEV (reference sequence). The ends lost 6 bases at V and 5 bases at J; junction bases unmatched: 3. CDR3 size: 13 residues. This chain's CDR3 is CASRTLAGDTQYF. CDR3 in DNA: TGTGCCAGCAGGACACTAGCGGGAGATACGCAGTATTTT.

CDR3 protein: CASSSRSGGWETQYF. CDR3 bases: TGTGCCAGCAGCTCGCGTAGCGGGGGCTGGGAGACCCAGTACTTC. The chain has TRBV7-3 and TRBJ2-5, with 9 bases that match TRBD2. Germline V lookup: CDR1 SGHTA, CDR2 FQGTGA. With V trimmed by 4 bases and J by 5 bases, 8 bases remained unmatched. This CDR3 has 15 residues.

The rearrangement uses TRBV4-1 and TRBJ1-5; TRBD1 is a possible D gene (6 bases). The V and J ends lost 0 bases and 9 bases respectively, with 12 bases between them. The CDR3 length is 14 residues. Germline CDR1 and CDR2: MGHRA and YSYEKL. The CDR3 loop reads CASSQDAQGWPQHF. CDR3 nucleotide sequence: TGCGCCAGCAGCCAAGACGCTCAGGGGTGGCCCCAGCATTTT.

The chain has TRBV5-6 and TRBJ1-1; a weak D match, TRBD1 (5 bases). Germline CDR1 reads SGHDT; CDR2 reads YYEEEE. V shed 4 bases and J shed 0 bases, with 10 bases lying between them. The CDR3 has 14 amino acids. CDR3 sequence: CASSAVGVNTEAFF. As DNA, the CDR3 is TGTGCCAGCAGCGCGGTGGGGGTGAACACTGAAGCTTTCTTT.

This clone was detected a few times. The chain combines TRBV29-1 with TRBJ2-1, with 11 bases that match TRBD1. From germline, CDR1 is SQVTM and CDR2 ANQGSEA. CDR3 size: 13 residues. The V gene end was trimmed by 5 bases and the J gene end by 5 bases; junction bases not matched to a gene: 2. This CDR3 is CSVRDRGDNEQFF. Here the CDR3 DNA reads TGCAGCGTTCGGGACAGGGGGGACAATGAGCAGTTCTTC.

The table lists this clone with a few counts. J is TRBJ2-2 and V is TRBV11-3; possibly TRBD2 for D (6 bases). This CDR3 has 14 amino acids. Trimming removed 5 bases at V and 3 bases at J, with 10 bases between. Per the germline V gene, CDR1 is SGHNT and CDR2 is YENEEA. The CDR3 loop reads CASSPRGYTGELFF. CDR3 coding DNA: TGTGCCAGCAGCCCTCGGGGGTACACCGGGGAGCTGTTTTTT. Drawing the rest from reference TRBV11-3 and TRBJ2-2, the complete variable domain is EAGVVQSPRYKIIEKKQPVAFWCNPISGHNTLYWYLQNLGQGPELLIRYENEEAVDDSQLPKDRFSAERLKGVDSTLKIQPAELGDSAVYLCASSPRGYTGELFFGEGSRLTVL.

This clone occurred once. At one end the junction does not follow the germline gene, possibly because of a read error. This chain joins TRBV6-6 and TRBJ1-5; maybe TRBD1 (5 bases). CDR1 is MNHNY and CDR2 is SVGAGI in the germline V gene (reference sequence). The CDR3 covers 15 residues. CDR3 in amino acids: CASSFKGASNQPQHF. CDR3 DNA: TGTGCCAGCAGTTTCAAAGGGGCTAGCAACCAGCCCCAGCATTTT.

There are a few counts of this clone. J is TRBJ2-7 and V is TRBV29-1; tentatively, D is TRBD1 or TRBD2 (5 bases each). The V gene lost 4 bases and the J gene lost 0 bases, with 10 bases spanning the gap. Germline assignment: CDR1 SQVTM and CDR2 ANQGSEA. This CDR3 region has 13 residues. This chain's CDR3 is CSVAGPRSYEQYF. In DNA, the CDR3 is TGCAGCGTTGCGGGACCACGCTCCTACGAGCAGTACTTC.

This clone was seen a few times. The CDR3 reads CASSSGQVQETQYF. The CDR3 DNA sequence: TGTGCCAGCAGTTCCGGACAGGTTCAAGAGACCCAGTACTTC. This rearrangement joins TRBV7-2 to TRBJ2-5; 7 bases line up with TRBD1. The CDR3 spans 14 residues. CDR1 is SGHTA, CDR2 FQGNSA, per germline. The V and J ends lost 6 bases and 2 bases, in that order; junction bases with no gene match: 6.

The J gene is TRBJ2-5, the V gene TRBV4-1; D perhaps matches TRBD2 (7 bases). Trimming cost V 3 bases and J 7 bases, with 18 bases left between them. CDR1 MGHRA and CDR2 YSYEKL come from the germline V gene. The CDR3 length is 15 residues. The CDR3, as DNA: TGCGCCAGCAGCCAGATTGGGACTATAGGGGGGACCCAGTACTTC. This gives the protein CASSQIGTIGGTQYF.

This chain connects TRBV30 to TRBJ2-2; 7 bases agree with TRBD1. Trimming at V came to 5 bases and at J to 6 bases, leaving 9 bases not matched to a gene. The CDR3 consists of 14 residues. The germline V gene has CDR1 GTSNPN and CDR2 SVGIG (reference sequence). The CDR3 DNA sequence: TGTGCCTGGGGCAAGACAGGGATCCCCGGGGAGCTGTTTTTT. This translates into CAWGKTGIPGELFF.

The J gene is TRBJ2-7, the V gene TRBV30; D gene unclear. Germline loops: CDR1 GTSNPN, CDR2 SVGIG (reference sequence). This CDR3 is built from 11 residues. V lost 2 bases, J lost 5 bases, and 7 bases lay in between. The CDR3 here is CAWSRRNEQYF. Written as DNA, the CDR3 is TGTGCCTGGAGTCGGCGCAACGAGCAGTACTTC.

In this sample, this clone turned up a few times. CDR3 in amino acids: CASSPGGVETQYF. The CDR3 region has the DNA TGTGCCAGCAGCCCTGGGGGGGTCGAGACCCAGTACTTC. V is TRBV11-1 and J is TRBJ2-5; 7 bases line up with TRBD2. V lost 5 bases, J lost 5 bases, and 5 bases stayed unmatched. The CDR3 contains 13 residues. CDR1 SGHAT and CDR2 FQDESV come from the germline V gene (reference sequence).

The chain employs TRBV10-3 and TRBJ2-7, with D perhaps given as TRBD1 or TRBD2 (6 bases each). Per the germline V gene, CDR1 is ENHRY and CDR2 is SYGVKD. Trimming removed 4 bases from V and 3 bases from J, with 13 bases in between. The CDR3 is 14 amino acids. This CDR3 is CAISVLGGHYEQYF. Here the CDR3 DNA reads TGTGCCATCAGTGTTCTGGGGGGCCACTACGAGCAGTACTTC.

This chain uses TRBV30 with TRBJ1-1, with D tentatively TRBD1 (5 bases). This CDR3 is 13 amino acids long. Per germline, CDR1 GTSNPN and CDR2 SVGIG (reference sequence). V lost 4 bases and J lost 5, with 14 bases in between. CDR3 sequence (DNA): TGTGCCTGGAAGACGGGGGGGGGAACTGAAGCTTTCTTT. Translation gives CAWKTGGGTEAFF.

This clone was recorded once. This chain connects TRBV7-2 to TRBJ2-2; 14 bases line up with TRBD2. Germline CDR1 is SGHTA and CDR2 is FQGNSA. The CDR3 totals 16 residues. Trimming took 5 bases from V and 9 from J; bases not matched to a gene: 8. CDR3 DNA sequence: TGTGCCAGCAGCCGGGCCGGGACTAGCGGGAGTTGGGAGCTGTTTTTT. Residues: CASSRAGTSGSWELFF.

This clone has only a few counts. The J gene is TRBJ1-4, the V gene TRBV25-1, with D uncertain. The V end was cut by 8 bases, the J end by 0 bases, with 7 bases between. Germline V gene lookup returns CDR1 MGHDK and CDR2 SYGVNS. The CDR3 has 13 amino acids. DNA of the CDR3: TGTGCCAGCCGCCGATCAACTAATGAAAAACTGTTTTTT. Its protein is CASRRSTNEKLFF.

The V call is TRBV29-1, the J call TRBJ1-1, with D unclear. Per germline, CDR1 SQVTM and CDR2 ANQGSEA. This CDR3 has 12 amino acids. V was clipped by 3 bases and J by 0 bases, with 5 bases between them. The CDR3 sequence: CSVEGMNTEAFF. CDR3 nucleotide sequence: TGCAGCGTTGAGGGAATGAACACTGAAGCTTTCTTT. The variable domain in full, completed from reference TRBV29-1 and TRBJ1-1, reads SAVISQKPSRDICQRGTSLTIQCQVDSQVTMMFWYRQQPGQSLTLIATANQGSEATYESGFVIDKFPISRPNLTFSTLTVSNMSPEDSSIYLCSVEGMNTEAFFGQGTRLTVV.